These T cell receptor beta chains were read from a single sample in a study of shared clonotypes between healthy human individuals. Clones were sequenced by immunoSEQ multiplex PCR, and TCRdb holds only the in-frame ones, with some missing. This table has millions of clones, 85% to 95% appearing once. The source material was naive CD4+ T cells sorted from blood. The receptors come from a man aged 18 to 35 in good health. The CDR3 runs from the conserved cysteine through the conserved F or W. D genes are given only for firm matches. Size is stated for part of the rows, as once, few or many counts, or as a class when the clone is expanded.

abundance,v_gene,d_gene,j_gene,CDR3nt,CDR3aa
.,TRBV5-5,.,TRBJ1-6,TGTGCCAGCAACCTCCAAGGCCCACCCCTCCACTTT,CASNLQGPPLHF
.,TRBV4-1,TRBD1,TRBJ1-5,TGCGCCAGCAGCCAACCTACGGGGCCGGGACAGGGGACAGAAGGCAATCAGCCCCAGCATTTT,CASSQPTGPGQGTEGNQPQHF
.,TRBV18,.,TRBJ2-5,TGTGCCAGCTCACCTTACCAAGAGACCCAGTACTTC,CASSPYQETQYF
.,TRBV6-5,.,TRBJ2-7,TGTGCCAGCAGCCAGGGATACTACGAGCAGTACTTC,CASSQGYYEQYF
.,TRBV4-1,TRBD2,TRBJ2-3,TGCGCCAGCAGCCAAGTTGGCGGGGGGGGAGAAGATACGCAGTATTTT,CASSQVGGGGEDTQYF
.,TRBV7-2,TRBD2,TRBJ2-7,TGTGCCAGCAGCTTCAATACTGGACTAGCGGGAGGGAGTCGGCAGTACTTC,CASSFNTGLAGGSRQYF
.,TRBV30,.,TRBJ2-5,TGTGCCTGGAGTGGACGGGGCCAAGAGACCCAGTACTTC,CAWSGRGQETQYF
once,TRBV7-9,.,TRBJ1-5,TGTGCCAGCAGCTTAGATTTGGGGACACGGACATCCAATCAGCCCCAGCATTTT,CASSLDLGTRTSNQPQHF
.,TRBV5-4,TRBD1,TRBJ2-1,TGTGCCAGCAGCTTGGGGCAGGGGGATTGGAATGAGCAGTTCTTC,CASSLGQGDWNEQFF
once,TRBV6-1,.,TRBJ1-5,TGTGCCAGCAGCCTTGCTGGCAGAAGCAATCAGCCCCAGCATTTT,CASSLAGRSNQPQHF
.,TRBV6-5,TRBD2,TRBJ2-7,TGTGCCAGCAGACGGACTAGCGGGAGTCGCGAGCAGTACTTC,CASRRTSGSREQYF
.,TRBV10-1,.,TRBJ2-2,TGCGCCAGCAGACGGGACTTAAACGGGGAGCTGTTTTTT,CASRRDLNGELFF
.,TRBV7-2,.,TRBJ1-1,TGTGCCAGCAGCTTAGGCTACCTCCAGAGCCATGAATTT,CASSLGYLQSHEF
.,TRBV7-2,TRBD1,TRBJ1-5,TGTGCCAGCAGCTTGCAACAGGGGGTAGGAGATCAGCCCCAGCATTTT,CASSLQQGVGDQPQHF